This TCR beta chain was identified in a study of CXCR4 blockade with PD-1 therapy in pancreatic cancer. The CDR3 sequence is 18 residues long. Germline V CDR1 and CDR2: LNHNV, YYDKDF (reference sequence). J was trimmed by 4 bases and V by 0 bases; bases with no gene match: 9. TCRdb's table, derived via immunoSEQ multiplex PCR, lists solely in-frame clones and lacks some. The data contain approximately 150 clones, around 82% of them singletons. The sequence was collected from a human donor with pancreatic ductal adenocarcinoma. The material was tumor tissue, obtained before culture. This chain connects TRBV15 to TRBJ2-1, with TRBD2 matching 10 bases. CDR3 sequence (DNA): TGTGCCACCAGCAGAGATGTGGCTAGCGGGAGTATATACAATGAGCAGTTCTTC. Amino acid sequence: CATSRDVASGSIYNEQFF.